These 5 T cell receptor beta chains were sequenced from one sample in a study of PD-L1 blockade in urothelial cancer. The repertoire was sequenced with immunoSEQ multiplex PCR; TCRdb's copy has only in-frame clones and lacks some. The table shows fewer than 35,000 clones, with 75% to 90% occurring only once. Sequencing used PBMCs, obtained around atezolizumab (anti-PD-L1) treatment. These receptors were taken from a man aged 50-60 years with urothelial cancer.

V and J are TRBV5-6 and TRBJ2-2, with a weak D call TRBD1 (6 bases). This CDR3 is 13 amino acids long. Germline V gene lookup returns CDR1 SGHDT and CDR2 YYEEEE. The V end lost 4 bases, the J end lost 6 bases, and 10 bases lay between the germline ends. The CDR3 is CASSRRGPGELFF. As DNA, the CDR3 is TGTGCCAGCAGCCGCAGGGGCCCCGGGGAGCTGTTTTTT.

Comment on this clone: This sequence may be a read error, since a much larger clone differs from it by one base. This CDR3 reads CASSQDRARTQYF. CDR3 coding DNA: TGTGCCAGCAGCCAAGATCGCGCGAGAACCCAGTACTTC. The genes are TRBV14 and TRBJ2-5; D remains ambiguous. Per germline, CDR1 SGHDN and CDR2 FVKESK. Trimming shortened V by 0 bases and J by 8 bases, and 10 bases separated the two germline ends. The CDR3 contains 13 residues.

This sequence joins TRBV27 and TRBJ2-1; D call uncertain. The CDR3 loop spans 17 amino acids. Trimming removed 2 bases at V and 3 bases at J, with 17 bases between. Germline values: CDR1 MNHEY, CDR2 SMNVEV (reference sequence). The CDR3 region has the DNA TGTGCCAGCAGTTTACGCGTTCGGGTCGCCGGCTACAATGAGCAGTTCTTC. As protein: CASSLRVRVAGYNEQFF.

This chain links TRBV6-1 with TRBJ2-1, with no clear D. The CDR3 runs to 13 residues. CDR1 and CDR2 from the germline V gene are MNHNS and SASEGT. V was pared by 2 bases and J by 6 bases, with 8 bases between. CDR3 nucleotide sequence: TGTGCCAGCAGTGAACGCAGTCTCAATGAGCAGTTCTTC. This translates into CASSERSLNEQFF.

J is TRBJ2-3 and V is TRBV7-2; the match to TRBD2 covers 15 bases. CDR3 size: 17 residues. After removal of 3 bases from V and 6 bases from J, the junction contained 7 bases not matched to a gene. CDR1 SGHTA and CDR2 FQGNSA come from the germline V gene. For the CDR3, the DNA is TGTGCCAGCAGCTTCTGGACTAGCGGGGGGGGTAGGGATACGCAGTATTTT. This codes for CASSFWTSGGGRDTQYF.